These T cell receptor beta chains were read from a single sample in a study of early T cells in non-severe SARS-CoV-2 infection. TCRdb reprocessed the 5' RACE reads via MiXCR and lists one record per CDR3 protein. The table lists around 63,000 distinct CDR3 sequences, approximately 5.9% of them singletons, with around 3.3% in the top ten. The material was whole blood, obtained at baseline. Receptor source: an adult who was a healthcare worker with PCR-confirmed SARS-CoV-2 infection or an uninfected control (not recorded which). Each CDR3 is given with its conserved first and last residue. Fields, in order: CDR3 protein, CDR3 DNA, D gene, clone size, J gene, V gene. D genes are given only for firm matches. The size of a clone is reported for some rows only, either as once, few or many, or as a class for expanded clones.

CDR3: CASSSNTGGEIDTQYF; DNA: TGCGCCAGCAGCTCTAATACAGGGGGCGAAATAGATACGCAGTATTTT; D: TRBD1; size: few; J: TRBJ2-3; V: TRBV5-1
CDR3: CASRLERDTGGGSYGYTF; DNA: TGTGCCAGCAGACTCGAACGAGACACAGGGGGCGGTAGCTATGGCTACACCTTC; D: TRBD1; size: NA; J: TRBJ1-2; V: TRBV6-5
CDR3: CSVEDRGLVTYEQYF; DNA: TGCAGCGTTGAGGATCGCGGCCTTGTCACCTACGAGCAGTACTTC; D: NA; size: many; J: TRBJ2-7; V: TRBV29-1
CDR3: CASSQEGFGGLTYEQYF; DNA: TGCGCCAGCAGCCAAGAAGGCTTTGGCGGGCTAACCTACGAGCAGTACTTC; D: NA; size: many; J: TRBJ2-7; V: TRBV4-3
CDR3: CSVRANTGELFF; DNA: TGCAGCGTTAGGGCGAACACCGGGGAGCTGTTTTTT; D: NA; size: few; J: TRBJ2-2; V: TRBV29-1
CDR3: CSFAGGGMLETQYF; DNA: TGCAGCTTCGCAGGGGGTGGAATGCTGGAGACCCAGTACTTC; D: TRBD1; size: many; J: TRBJ2-5; V: TRBV29-1
CDR3: CASSDSTLRDEQFF; DNA: TGTGCCAGCAGTGACAGCACCCTTCGGGATGAGCAGTTCTTC; D: NA; size: NA; J: TRBJ2-1; V: TRBV6-1
CDR3: CASSYSTGGNTGELFF; DNA: TGTGCCAGCAGTTACTCGACGGGAGGAAACACCGGGGAGCTGTTTTTT; D: TRBD2; size: many; J: TRBJ2-2; V: TRBV6-5
CDR3: CSASGTDKYEQYF; DNA: TGCAGTGCTTCCGGGACAGACAAATACGAGCAGTACTTC; D: TRBD1; size: few; J: TRBJ2-7; V: TRBV20-1
CDR3: CASSYSRLASWEQYF; DNA: TGTGCCAGCAGTTACTCGAGGCTAGCAAGTTGGGAGCAGTACTTC; D: NA; size: many; J: TRBJ2-7; V: TRBV6-5
CDR3: CASSMAQMGTQYF; DNA: TGTGCCAGTAGTATGGCCCAGATGGGGACCCAGTACTTC; D: NA; size: many; J: TRBJ2-5; V: TRBV19
CDR3: CASSLDSGVTYNEQFF; DNA: TGTGCCAGCAGCTTAGATTCGGGAGTAACCTACAATGAGCAGTTCTTC; D: NA; size: few; J: TRBJ2-1; V: TRBV7-8
CDR3: CASSPQNTRDEQYF; DNA: TGTGCCAGCAGTCCGCAGAACACCAGGGACGAGCAGTACTTC; D: NA; size: many; J: TRBJ2-7; V: TRBV27
CDR3: CASSLDGQGETQYF; DNA: TGTGCCAGCAGCTTAGACGGACAGGGAGAGACCCAGTACTTC; D: TRBD1; size: few; J: TRBJ2-5; V: TRBV7-9
CDR3: CASSGGQGDGAFF; DNA: TGTGCCAGCAGCGGAGGACAGGGGGATGGAGCTTTCTTT; D: TRBD1; size: few; J: TRBJ1-1; V: TRBV28
CDR3: CASSTRTGSYEQYF; DNA: TGCGCCAGCAGTACGAGGACAGGGAGCTACGAGCAGTACTTC; D: TRBD1; size: many; J: TRBJ2-7; V: TRBV10-2
CDR3: CASSATGTGNQPQHF; DNA: TGTGCCAGCAGTGCGACCGGTACAGGGAATCAGCCCCAGCATTTT; D: NA; size: many; J: TRBJ1-5; V: TRBV6-2/TRBV6-3
CDR3: CASSPPAGNEKLFF; DNA: TGTGCCAGCTCACCACCGGCCGGAAATGAAAAACTGTTTTTT; D: NA; size: many; J: TRBJ1-4; V: TRBV18
CDR3: CASRGGNGMNTEAFF; DNA: TGTGCCAGCAGGGGGGGAAACGGGATGAACACTGAAGCTTTCTTT; D: NA; size: many; J: TRBJ1-1; V: TRBV6-6
CDR3: CASSYGGASSTDTQYF; DNA: TGTGCCAGCAGTTATGGAGGTGCTTCTAGCACAGATACGCAGTATTTT; D: NA; size: few; J: TRBJ2-3; V: TRBV6-5
CDR3: CASSQVNDEKLFF; DNA: TGCGCCAGCAGCCAAGTCAATGATGAAAAACTGTTTTTT; D: NA; size: few; J: TRBJ1-4; V: TRBV4-1
CDR3: CASSFKGTGSTGELFF; DNA: TGTGCCAGCAGTTTTAAAGGGACAGGCTCCACCGGGGAGCTGTTTTTT; D: TRBD1; size: many; J: TRBJ2-2; V: TRBV12-3/TRBV12-4
CDR3: CASSLNRGLDTGELFF; DNA: TGTGCCAGCTCACTGAACAGGGGCCTCGATACCGGGGAGCTGTTTTTT; D: TRBD1; size: many; J: TRBJ2-2; V: TRBV18
CDR3: CAISSSATDTQYF; DNA: TGTGCCATCAGTTCTTCAGCGACAGATACGCAGTATTTT; D: NA; size: NA; J: TRBJ2-3; V: TRBV10-3
CDR3: CTSSQDLQGRLAKNIQYF; DNA: TGCACCAGCAGCCAAGATTTGCAGGGCCGATTAGCCAAAAACATTCAGTACTTC; D: NA; size: many; J: TRBJ2-4; V: TRBV1
CDR3: CASSLTGGKAFF; DNA: TGCGCCAGCAGCTTGACAGGGGGCAAAGCTTTCTTT; D: TRBD1; size: NA; J: TRBJ1-1; V: TRBV5-1
CDR3: CASRGGYSGHNEQFF; DNA: TGTGCCAGCAGGGGGGGGTACAGCGGCCACAATGAGCAGTTCTTC; D: TRBD2; size: many; J: TRBJ2-1; V: TRBV28
CDR3: CASSLLAGRLITGELFF; DNA: TGTGCCAGCTCACTACTAGCGGGAAGGCTTATCACCGGGGAGCTGTTTTTT; D: TRBD2; size: NA; J: TRBJ2-2; V: TRBV18
CDR3: CSARDGQGAYYNEQFF; DNA: TGCAGTGCTAGAGACGGACAGGGGGCGTATTACAATGAGCAGTTCTTC; D: TRBD1; size: many; J: TRBJ2-1; V: TRBV20-1
CDR3: CSAGGTGVSYEQYF; DNA: TGCAGTGCTGGCGGGACAGGGGTTTCCTACGAGCAGTACTTC; D: TRBD1; size: many; J: TRBJ2-7; V: TRBV20-1
CDR3: CASSLRLAGTYNEQFF; DNA: TGTGCCAGCAGCTTACGACTAGCGGGGACCTACAATGAGCAGTTCTTC; D: TRBD2; size: many; J: TRBJ2-1; V: TRBV3-1
CDR3: CSARVVAAGELFF; DNA: TGCAGTGCTAGAGTGGTAGCGGCCGGGGAGCTGTTTTTT; D: NA; size: NA; J: TRBJ2-2; V: TRBV20-1
CDR3: CASSADGPRYEQYF; DNA: TGTGCCAGCAGTGCAGACGGCCCCAGGTACGAGCAGTACTTC; D: NA; size: many; J: TRBJ2-7; V: TRBV27
CDR3: CASTLHRADGQPQHF; DNA: TGTGCCAGTACCCTCCACCGGGCGGATGGGCAGCCCCAGCATTTT; D: NA; size: many; J: TRBJ1-5; V: TRBV19
CDR3: CASSIDETSGSYNEQFF; DNA: TGTGCCAGTAGTATAGATGAGACTAGCGGGTCCTACAATGAGCAGTTCTTC; D: TRBD2; size: many; J: TRBJ2-1; V: TRBV19
CDR3: CSARVGPSYEQYF; DNA: TGCAGTGCTAGAGTGGGACCCTCCTACGAGCAGTACTTC; D: NA; size: many; J: TRBJ2-7; V: TRBV20-1
CDR3: CASHGGESYNEQFF; DNA: TGTGCCAGCCACGGGGGAGAGTCCTACAATGAGCAGTTCTTC; D: NA; size: many; J: TRBJ2-1; V: TRBV12-3/TRBV12-4
CDR3: CASSSLAPPYNEQFF; DNA: TGTGCCAGCAGTTCTCTAGCGCCGCCCTACAATGAGCAGTTCTTC; D: NA; size: many; J: TRBJ2-1; V: TRBV28
CDR3: CASSSPGAFNTEAFF; DNA: TGTGCCAGCAGCTCCCCAGGGGCCTTCAACACTGAAGCTTTCTTT; D: NA; size: many; J: TRBJ1-1; V: TRBV7-9
CDR3: CASSFGSINNSPLHF; DNA: TGTGCCAGCAGCTTTGGGAGTATCAATAATTCACCCCTCCACTTT; D: NA; size: few; J: TRBJ1-6; V: TRBV7-2
CDR3: CSVWPPGANEQYF; DNA: TGCAGTGTATGGCCGCCGGGTGCCAACGAGCAGTACTTC; D: NA; size: NA; J: TRBJ2-7; V: TRBV20-1
CDR3: CASSEAGGSQPQHF; DNA: TGTGCCAGCAGTGAAGCAGGGGGCTCTCAGCCCCAGCATTTT; D: TRBD1; size: NA; J: TRBJ1-5; V: TRBV6-1
CDR3: CASSLLGQLNSPLHF; DNA: TGTGCCAGCAGCTTGCTAGGACAGCTTAATTCACCCCTCCACTTT; D: NA; size: many; J: TRBJ1-6; V: TRBV5-4
CDR3: CASSLAGPFGETQYF; DNA: TGCGCCAGCAGCTTGGCAGGGCCATTCGGAGAGACCCAGTACTTC; D: NA; size: NA; J: TRBJ2-5; V: TRBV5-1
CDR3: CASSLMRGYGYTF; DNA: TGTGCCAGCAGTTTGATGAGGGGCTATGGCTACACCTTC; D: NA; size: many; J: TRBJ1-2; V: TRBV12-3/TRBV12-4